The rows below give T cell receptor beta chains drawn from one sample of a study of cytomegalovirus exposure and HLA in healthy donors. Data came from immunoSEQ multiplex PCR; TCRdb stores just in-frame clones and leaves some out. The sample includes 130,000 to 150,000 clones, about three quarters of them seen just once. Sequenced sample: PBMCs. These receptors were taken from a male donor in good health and CMV-seropositive. CDR3s include the opening cysteine and the closing phenylalanine or tryptophan. Each record gives: J gene, V gene, CDR3 protein.

j_gene: TRBJ2-1; v_gene: TRBV7-9; CDR3aa: CASSQTSGRGGEQFF
j_gene: TRBJ2-7; v_gene: TRBV7-9; CDR3aa: CASSHGQASSYEQYF
j_gene: TRBJ2-3; v_gene: TRBV2; CDR3aa: CASSVGSTDTQYF
j_gene: TRBJ1-5; v_gene: TRBV19; CDR3aa: CASSFMTGLNQPQHF
j_gene: TRBJ2-3; v_gene: TRBV28; CDR3aa: CASSLVTGRRTDTQYF
j_gene: TRBJ2-1; v_gene: TRBV7-9; CDR3aa: CASSLGGVMILEQFF
j_gene: TRBJ2-7; v_gene: TRBV9; CDR3aa: CASSVEAGLSEQYF
j_gene: TRBJ2-1; v_gene: TRBV7-8; CDR3aa: CASSLVGTGTNEQFF
j_gene: TRBJ2-5; v_gene: TRBV7-7; CDR3aa: CASSITSGRGETQYF
j_gene: TRBJ1-1; v_gene: TRBV29-1; CDR3aa: CSARDTHIEAFF
j_gene: TRBJ2-7; v_gene: TRBV7-8; CDR3aa: CASSLKSGATNYEQYF
j_gene: TRBJ1-1; v_gene: TRBV6-5; CDR3aa: CASSYSTLNTEAFF
j_gene: TRBJ1-2; v_gene: TRBV4-1; CDR3aa: CASSQDLTEYGYTF
j_gene: TRBJ2-7; v_gene: TRBV28; CDR3aa: CASGTRTYEQYF
j_gene: TRBJ2-5; v_gene: TRBV9; CDR3aa: CASSVVGAGEETQYF
j_gene: TRBJ1-1; v_gene: TRBV7-2; CDR3aa: CASSLYQGGTEAFF
j_gene: TRBJ2-1; v_gene: TRBV6-5; CDR3aa: CASSYAGTYNEQFF